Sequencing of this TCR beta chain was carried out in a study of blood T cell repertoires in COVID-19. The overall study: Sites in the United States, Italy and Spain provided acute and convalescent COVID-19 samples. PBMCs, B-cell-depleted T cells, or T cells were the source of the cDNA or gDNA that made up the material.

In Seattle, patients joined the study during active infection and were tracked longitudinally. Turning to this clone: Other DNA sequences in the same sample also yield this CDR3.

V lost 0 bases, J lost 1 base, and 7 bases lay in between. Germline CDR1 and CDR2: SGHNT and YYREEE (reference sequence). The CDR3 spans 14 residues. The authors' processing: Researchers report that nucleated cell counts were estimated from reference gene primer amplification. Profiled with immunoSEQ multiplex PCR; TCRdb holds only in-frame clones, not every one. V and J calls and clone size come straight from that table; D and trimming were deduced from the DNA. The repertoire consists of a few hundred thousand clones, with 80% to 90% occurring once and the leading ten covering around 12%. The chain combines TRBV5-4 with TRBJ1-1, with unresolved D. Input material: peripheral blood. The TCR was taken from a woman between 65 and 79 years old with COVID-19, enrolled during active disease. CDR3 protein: CASSLAGGNTEAFF. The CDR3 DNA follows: TGTGCCAGCAGCTTGGCCGGCGGGAACACTGAAGCTTTCTTT.